The clone carrying this TCR beta chain has a single count. V lost 3 bases, J lost 7 bases, and 3 bases stayed unmatched. CDR1 is LNHDA, CDR2 SQIVND, per germline (reference sequence). The CDR3 is 14 residues long. The data are from a study of T cell changes during pregnancy in multiple sclerosis. Produced via immunoSEQ multiplex PCR; TCRdb's table is partial and in-frame only. This table has about 30,000 clones, approximately 90% appearing once. The chain is built from TRBV19 and TRBJ1-5, with TRBD1 identical over 10 bases. The TCR sequence derives from a female donor with multiple sclerosis, enrolled in a pregnancy study. The source material was CD8+ T cells from peripheral blood mononuclear cells, sampled in the second trimester of pregnancy. The CDR3 DNA reads TGTGCCAGTAGTATCCGGGACAGGGGACAGCCCCAGCATTTT. Protein sequence: CASSIRDRGQPQHF.